Following are 28 T cell receptor beta chains from one sample sequenced in a study of vaccination and CD4 T cells after COVID-19. Their cognate antigens are unknown. Described treatment: approximately nine-day PBMC culture with coronavirus spike peptide pools or control peptides (ViraFEST assay). The Oncomine TCR Beta short-read assay was what sequenced the DNA obtained from cultured CD4+ T cells. TCRdb processed the PCR reads anew with MiXCR; each CDR3 protein has one entry. The sample contains some 9,300 distinct CDR3 sequences, under 70% of which appear only once. The sample consisted of CD4+ T cells from blood, cultured in vitro. The receptors shown here come from a human donor who had recovered from COVID-19.

The rearrangement joins TRBV2 to TRBJ1-1; possibly TRBD1 for D (5 bases). Germline V gene lookup returns CDR1 SNHLY and CDR2 FYNNEI. Trimming removed 2 bases at V and 0 bases at J, with 16 bases between. This CDR3 spans 17 amino acids. The CDR3 loop is CASSEYGHYLMNTEAFF. The CDR3 nucleotides are TGTGCCAGCAGTGAATATGGACACTACCTCATGAACACTGAAGCTTTCTTT.

This rearrangement joins TRBV20-1 to TRBJ2-3, with 7 bases matching TRBD2. There are 16 residues in the CDR3. The V gene end was trimmed by 6 bases and the J gene end by 2 bases; junction bases not matched to a gene: 14. Germline lookup yields CDR1 DFQATT and CDR2 SNEGSKA (reference sequence). DNA of the CDR3: TGCAGTGCACTCTCGTCCGAGCGGGGAAACACAGATACGCAGTATTTT. Translation gives CSALSSERGNTDTQYF.

The rearrangement links TRBV6-1 to TRBJ1-2; a weak D match, TRBD1 (5 bases). Germline assignment: CDR1 MNHNS and CDR2 SASEGT. The CDR3 runs to 15 residues. V dropped 5 bases and J dropped 3 bases, with 16 bases sitting between them. Written as DNA, the CDR3 is TGTGCCAGCAGTCTTGACAGCCAGAAACACTATGGCTACACCTTC. This translates into CASSLDSQKHYGYTF.

This chain joins TRBV21-1 and TRBJ1-6; the DNA was not used to check the table's D call, TRBD1. TRBV21-1 is a pseudogene segment. This CDR3 is 16 amino acids long. CDR3 bases: TGTGCCAGCACCAACCCCGGCAAGGGCACAAATTCACCCCTCCACTTT. Translation gives CASTNPGKGTNSPLHF.

This chain uses TRBV20-1 with TRBJ2-3; 7 nucleotides align to TRBD2. This CDR3 comprises 13 residues. From germline, CDR1 is DFQATT and CDR2 SNEGSKA (reference sequence). The V gene end was trimmed by 7 bases and the J gene end by 3 bases; junction bases not matched to a gene: 7. The DNA of the CDR3 is TGCAGTGTAAGGGGCGGGGGAACAGATACGCAGTATTTT. It specifies CSVRGGGTDTQYF.

The chain joins TRBV7-2 to TRBJ2-1, with D perhaps TRBD1 or TRBD2 (5 bases each). The CDR3 is 14 amino acids. CDR1 and CDR2 (germline): SGHTA, FQGNSA. The V end lost 5 bases, the J end lost 4 bases, and 12 bases lay between the germline ends. CDR3 sequence: CASSLGTAYNEQFF. The CDR3 nucleotides are TGTGCCAGCAGCCTCGGGACCGCGTACAATGAGCAGTTCTTC. The full variable domain, rest sourced from reference TRBV7-2 and TRBJ2-1, is GAGVSQSPSNKVTEKGKDVELRCDPISGHTALYWYRQSLGQGLEFLIYFQGNSAPDKSGLPSDRFSAERTGGSVSTLTIQRTQQEDSAVYLCASSLGTAYNEQFFGPGTRLTVL.

This sequence joins TRBV6-1 and TRBJ1-2; 8 bases match TRBD1. This CDR3 spans 13 amino acids. V dropped 4 bases and J dropped 7; count of bases not matched to a gene: 5. The germline V gene encodes CDR1 MNHNS and CDR2 SASEGT. The DNA of the CDR3 is TGTGCCAGCAGTGTCACAGGGGGGGTTGGCTACACCTTC. It specifies CASSVTGGVGYTF.

The sample holds a few counts of this clonotype. The V and J genes are TRBV27 and TRBJ1-1; no firm D call. The V gene's germline CDR1 is MNHEY and CDR2 SMNVEV (reference sequence). The CDR3 sequence is 15 residues long. Trimming took off 4 bases at V and 1 base at J, with 13 bases between the two ends. The CDR3 protein is CASSSITATNTEAFF. CDR3 in DNA: TGTGCCAGCAGTTCAATAACAGCTACGAACACTGAAGCTTTCTTT.

J is TRBJ2-5 and V is TRBV20-1; 8 positions agree with TRBD2. Germline V lookup: CDR1 DFQATT, CDR2 SNEGSKA (reference sequence). V lost 3 bases to trimming and J lost 1 base; unmatched junction nucleotides: 7. The CDR3 is 15 residues long. CDR3 sequence (DNA): TGCAGTGCTAGGACCCACGGGGGGGGCCAAGAGACCCAGTACTTC. Translating it yields CSARTHGGGQETQYF.

This chain links TRBV6-5 with TRBJ2-7; D gene uncertain. Trimming left V 1 base short and J 5 bases short, with 21 bases between. The germline V gene has CDR1 MNHEY and CDR2 SVGAGI. This CDR3 is built from 17 residues. CDR3 protein: CASSYLVLGGRVDEQYF. CDR3 sequence (DNA): TGTGCCAGCAGTTACTTAGTATTAGGCGGACGCGTCGACGAGCAGTACTTC.

The CDR3 coding sequence is TGCAGTGCTCCGCGAACAGGGGGCGGCACTGAAGCTTTCTTT. Translating gives CSAPRTGGGTEAFF. The chain employs TRBV20-1 and TRBJ1-1; TRBD1 agrees at 9 bases. Trimming took 5 bases from V and 4 from J; bases not matched to a gene: 8. Germline lookup yields CDR1 DFQATT and CDR2 SNEGSKA (reference sequence). The CDR3 has 14 residues.

The chain combines TRBV19 with TRBJ1-6, with unresolved D. Germline V gives CDR1 LNHDA, CDR2 SQIVND (reference sequence). The CDR3 has 12 amino acids. Trimming took off 3 bases at V and 7 bases at J, with 4 bases between the two ends. CDR3 sequence reads: CASSMGNSPLHF. CDR3 DNA sequence: TGTGCCAGTAGTATGGGAAATTCACCCCTCCACTTT.

The chain combines TRBV6-1 with TRBJ1-5; TRBD1 matches at 7 bases. Germline CDR1 MNHNS, CDR2 SASEGT. Trimming took 6 bases from V and 4 from J; bases not matched to a gene: 9. The CDR3 is made up of 15 amino acids. CDR3 residues: CASRKWQQGNQPQHF. In nucleotides, the CDR3 is TGTGCCAGCAGGAAATGGCAACAGGGGAATCAGCCCCAGCATTTT.

In this sample, this clonotype turned up once. The chain links TRBV11-2 to TRBJ2-5, with D maybe TRBD2 (6 bases). The V and J ends lost 6 bases and 5 bases respectively, with 16 bases between them. The germline V gene encodes CDR1 SGHAT and CDR2 FQNNGV. The CDR3 is made up of 14 amino acids. The CDR3 is CASSSTRGAETQYF. The DNA for the CDR3 is TGTGCCAGCAGTTCGACTAGGGGCGCGGAGACCCAGTACTTC.

As to this clonotype: Because the CDR3's place on the DNA is in doubt, the DNA is left out and the CDR3 is given as listed by TCRdb. V gene TRBV7-5 combines with J gene TRBJ2-5. TRBV7-5 constitutes a pseudogene. The CDR3 length equals 19 residues, ends included. CDR3 loop: CISVPEAPTPRGTEETQYF.

CDR3 loop: CASRYGIGTANTGELFF. CDR3 nucleotide sequence: TGTGCCAGCAGGTACGGCATCGGGACTGCTAACACCGGGGAGCTGTTTTTT. The chain uses TRBV6-5 and TRBJ2-2, with D possibly matching TRBD2 (6 bases). The ends were cut back, 6 bases at V and 2 bases at J, with 19 bases in the middle. CDR3 size: 17 residues. Germline CDR1 MNHEY, CDR2 SVGAGI.

Concerning this clonotype: Because the CDR3 is missing its conserved closing phenylalanine or tryptophan, this is likely a read error. The limits of the CDR3 on the DNA are not certain, so only TCRdb's listed CDR3 is given. The J gene is TRBJ2-7, the V gene TRBV20-1; no check of the table's D call, TRBD2, against the DNA was made. The germline CDR1 and CDR2 sequences are DFQATT and SNEGSKA (reference sequence). The CDR3 region is 14 residues in length, termini included. The CDR3 spells CSARDPILGLRAVL.

The rearrangement uses TRBV10-3 and TRBJ2-7, with a tentative D call TRBD2 (6 bases). Germline CDR1 ENHRY, CDR2 SYGVKD. The CDR3 totals 15 residues. V lost 0 bases, J lost 7 bases, and 16 bases lay in between. In nucleotides, the CDR3 is TGTGCCATCAGTGAGTCTAGTTCGTTTGGGGGGGAGCAGTACTTC. This codes for CAISESSSFGGEQYF.

V and J are TRBV6-5 and TRBJ2-2; D is uncertain. Trimming took 2 bases from V and 5 from J, leaving 3 bases between them. The CDR3 has 12 amino acids. Germline CDR1 is MNHEY and CDR2 is SVGAGI. This CDR3 reads CASSYLTGELFF. The CDR3 DNA sequence: TGTGCCAGCAGTTACCTTACCGGGGAGCTGTTTTTT.

The chain couples TRBV6-1 to TRBJ2-1; 9 bases are shared with TRBD2. J was trimmed by 8 bases and V by 4 bases; bases with no gene match: 12. This CDR3 comprises 16 residues. In germline, CDR1 is MNHNS, CDR2 SASEGT. CDR3 protein: CASSVLGGLAGDEQFF. The CDR3 DNA sequence: TGTGCCAGCAGTGTCCTGGGGGGACTAGCAGGCGATGAGCAGTTCTTC.

CDR3 in amino acids: CASSEILTEQYF. The CDR3 coding sequence is TGTGCCAGCAGTGAAATTTTGACCGAGCAGTACTTC. The chain recombines TRBV6-1 with TRBJ2-7, with D uncertain. V was trimmed by 2 bases and J by 6 bases, leaving 8 bases between them. The germline gives CDR1 MNHNS, CDR2 SASEGT. This CDR3 region has 12 residues.

This clonotype was seen a handful of times. This chain uses TRBV27 with TRBJ2-6, with 7 bases fitting TRBD1. V lost 1 base to trimming and J lost 4 bases; unmatched junction nucleotides: 13. Germline V gene lookup returns CDR1 MNHEY and CDR2 SMNVEV (reference sequence). The CDR3 has 19 amino acids. This CDR3 is CASSLYGQDLATGANVLTF. As DNA, the CDR3 is TGTGCCAGCAGTTTATACGGACAGGACTTGGCCACCGGGGCCAACGTCCTGACTTTC.

The chain employs TRBV20-1 and TRBJ2-3, with 12 nucleotides matching TRBD2. The CDR3 is 15 residues long. The ends lost 6 bases at V and 0 bases at J; junction bases unmatched: 4. CDR1 and CDR2 (germline): DFQATT, SNEGSKA (reference sequence). The CDR3 DNA reads TGCAGTGCCACTAGCGGGGGGACTAGCACAGATACGCAGTATTTT. Its translation is CSATSGGTSTDTQYF.

The chain has TRBV6-1 and TRBJ1-2; 9 bases match TRBD1. The length of the CDR3 is 14 residues. CDR1 MNHNS and CDR2 SASEGT come from the germline V gene. V was clipped by 6 bases and J by 3 bases; unmatched bases: 5. In nucleotides, the CDR3 is TGTGCCAGCAGATCCACAGGGGGCGACTATGGCTACACCTTC. Its translation is CASRSTGGDYGYTF.

This chain uses TRBV15 with TRBJ1-1; D gene ambiguous. This CDR3 is 13 amino acids long. Germline V gene lookup returns CDR1 LNHNV and CDR2 YYDKDF (reference sequence). The V gene lost 1 base and the J gene lost 3 bases, with 6 bases spanning the gap. The CDR3 DNA reads TGTGCCACCAGCAGAGTTTTTGACACTGAAGCTTTCTTT. It specifies CATSRVFDTEAFF.

This clonotype was seen once. V gene TRBV18 combines with J gene TRBJ2-2; D might be TRBD2 (5 bases). This CDR3 contains 13 residues. Trimming left V 4 bases short and J 6 bases short, with 9 bases between. Germline loops: CDR1 KGHSH, CDR2 LQKENI. The CDR3 nucleotides read TGTGCCAGCTCACAGGCGAGGGCCGGGGAGCTGTTTTTT. Residues: CASSQARAGELFF.

The V and J genes are TRBV6-5 and TRBJ1-6; D uncertain. Germline V gene lookup returns CDR1 MNHEY and CDR2 SVGAGI. Trimming took off 2 bases at V and 5 bases at J, with 7 bases between the two ends. The CDR3 is 14 amino acids. CDR3 bases: TGTGCCAGCAGTTACGGGCAGAATAATTCACCCCTCCACTTT. Residues: CASSYGQNNSPLHF.

The chain links TRBV28 to TRBJ2-3, with 10 bases aligning to TRBD1. Germline CDR1 MDHEN, CDR2 SYDVKM. The CDR3 runs to 15 residues. After removal of 2 bases from V and 7 bases from J, the junction contained 6 bases not matched to a gene. The CDR3 bases are TGTGCCAGCAGTTTACTCGGGACAGGGGCCTATACGCAGTATTTT. Protein: CASSLLGTGAYTQYF.